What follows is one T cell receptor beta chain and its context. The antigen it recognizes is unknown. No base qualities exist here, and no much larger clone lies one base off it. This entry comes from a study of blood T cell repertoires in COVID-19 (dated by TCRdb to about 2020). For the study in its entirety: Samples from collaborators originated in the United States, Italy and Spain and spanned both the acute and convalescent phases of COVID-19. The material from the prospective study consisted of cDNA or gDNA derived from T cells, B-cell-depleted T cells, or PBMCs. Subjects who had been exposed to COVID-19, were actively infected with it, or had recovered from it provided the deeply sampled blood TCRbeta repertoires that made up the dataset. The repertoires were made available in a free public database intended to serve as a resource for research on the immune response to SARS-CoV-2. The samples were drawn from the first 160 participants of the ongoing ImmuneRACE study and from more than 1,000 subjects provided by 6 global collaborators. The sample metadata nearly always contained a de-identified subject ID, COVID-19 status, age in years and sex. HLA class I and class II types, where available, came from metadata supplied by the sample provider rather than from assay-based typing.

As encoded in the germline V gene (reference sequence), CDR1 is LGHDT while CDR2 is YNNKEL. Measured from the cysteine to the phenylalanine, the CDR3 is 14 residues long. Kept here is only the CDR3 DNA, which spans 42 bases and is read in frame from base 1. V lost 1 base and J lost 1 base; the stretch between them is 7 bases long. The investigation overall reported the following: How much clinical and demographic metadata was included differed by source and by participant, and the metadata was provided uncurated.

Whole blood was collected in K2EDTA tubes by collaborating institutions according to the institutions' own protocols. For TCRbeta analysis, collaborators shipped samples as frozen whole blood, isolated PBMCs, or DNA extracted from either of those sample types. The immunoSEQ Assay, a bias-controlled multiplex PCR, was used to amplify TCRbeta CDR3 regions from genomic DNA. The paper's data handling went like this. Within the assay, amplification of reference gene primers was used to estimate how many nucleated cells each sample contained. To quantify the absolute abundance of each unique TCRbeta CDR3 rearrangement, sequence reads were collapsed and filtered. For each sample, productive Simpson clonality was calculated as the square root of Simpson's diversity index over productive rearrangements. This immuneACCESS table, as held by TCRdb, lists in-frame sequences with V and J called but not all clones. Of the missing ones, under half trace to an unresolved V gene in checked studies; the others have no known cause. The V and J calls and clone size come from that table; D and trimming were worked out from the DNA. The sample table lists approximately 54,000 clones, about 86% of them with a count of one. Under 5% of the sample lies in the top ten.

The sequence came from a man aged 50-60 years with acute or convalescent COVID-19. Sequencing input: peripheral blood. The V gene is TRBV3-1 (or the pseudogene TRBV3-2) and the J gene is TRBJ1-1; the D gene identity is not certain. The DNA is TGTGCCAGCAGCCAAGGGGCCCAGAACACTGAAGCTTTCTTT. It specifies CASSQGAQNTEAFF.